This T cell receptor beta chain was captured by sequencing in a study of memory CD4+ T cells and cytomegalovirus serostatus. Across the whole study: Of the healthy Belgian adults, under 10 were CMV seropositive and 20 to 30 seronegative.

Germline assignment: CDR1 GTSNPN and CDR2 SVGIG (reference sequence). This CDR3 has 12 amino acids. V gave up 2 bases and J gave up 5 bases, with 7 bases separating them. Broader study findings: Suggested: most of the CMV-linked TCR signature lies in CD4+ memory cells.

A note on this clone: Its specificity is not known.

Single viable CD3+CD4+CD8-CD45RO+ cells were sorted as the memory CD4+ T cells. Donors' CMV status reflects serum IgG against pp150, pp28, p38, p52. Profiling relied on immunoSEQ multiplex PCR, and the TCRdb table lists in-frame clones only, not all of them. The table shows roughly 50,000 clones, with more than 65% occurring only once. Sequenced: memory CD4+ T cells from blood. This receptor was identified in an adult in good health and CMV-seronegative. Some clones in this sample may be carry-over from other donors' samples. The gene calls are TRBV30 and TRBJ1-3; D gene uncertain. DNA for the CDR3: TGTGCCTGGAGTCCTAGCCGAAACACCATATATTTT. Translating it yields CAWSPSRNTIYF.